This T cell receptor beta chain was recovered during a study of blood T cell repertoires in COVID-19. At the level of the study: COVID-19 samples, acute and convalescent, were from the United States, Italy and Spain. The analysed material was cDNA or gDNA that came from T cells, B-cell-depleted T cells, or PBMCs.

Per the original data handling: It was from reference gene primer amplification that nucleated cell counts were estimated. The data were produced by immunoSEQ multiplex PCR, yet TCRdb's version contains in-frame clones alone and is incomplete. The V and J calls and clone size are taken from that table; D and trimming were inferred from the DNA. In the table there are more than 100,000 clones, approximately 81% of which are singletons. Germline CDR1 is SNHLY and CDR2 is FYNNEI. Unmatched junction bases numbered 8, after V lost 8 bases and J lost 3 bases. The length of the CDR3 is 14 residues. This clone showed up just a few times.

The chain employs TRBV2 and TRBJ1-2; 8 bases align to TRBD1. This TCR derives from a man in his 60s with acute or convalescent COVID-19. What was sequenced was peripheral blood. The CDR3 sequence is CASLPRQGHYGYTF. The CDR3 nucleotides are TGTGCCAGCCTCCCCCGACAGGGGCACTATGGCTACACCTTC. Full variable domain (remainder filled in from reference TRBV2 and TRBJ1-2): EPEVTQTPSHQVTQMGQEVILRCVPISNHLYFYWYRQILGQKVEFLVSFYNNEISEKSEIFDDQFSVERPDGSNFTLKIRSTKLEDSAMYFCASLPRQGHYGYTFGSGTRLTVV.